Listed below are T cell receptor beta chains from one sample, sequenced in a study of T cells in Graves' hyperthyroidism and ophthalmopathy. MiXCR, run by TCRdb on the multiplex PCR reads, gives a single entry per CDR3 protein. The profile shows 350,000 to 400,000 distinct CDR3 sequences, over 15% of them singletons. The source material was blood. These receptors were obtained from a woman aged 18 to 35 with Graves' hyperthyroidism. Both conserved end residues are part of each CDR3. Fields, in order: CDR3 protein, CDR3 DNA, D gene, V gene, J gene, clone size. The D gene is left open where the match is weak. Size is stated for part of the rows, as once, few or many counts, or as a class when the clone is expanded.

CDR3 protein: CATSSFFMNTEAFF; CDR3 DNA: TGTGCCACCAGCAGTTTTTTTATGAACACTGAAGCTTTCTTT; D gene: -; V gene: TRBV15; J gene: TRBJ1-1; clone size: many
CDR3 protein: CASSPRTQYF; CDR3 DNA: TGTGCCAGCAGTCCCAGGACCCAGTACTTC; D gene: -; V gene: TRBV6-2/TRBV6-3; J gene: TRBJ2-5; clone size: many
CDR3 protein: CASSPFGGGSNTEAFF; CDR3 DNA: TGTGCCAGCAGCCCCTTTGGGGGCGGCAGCAACACTGAAGCTTTCTTT; D gene: -; V gene: TRBV11-1; J gene: TRBJ1-1; clone size: -
CDR3 protein: CSAKWLGAIEAFF; CDR3 DNA: TGCAGTGCTAAGTGGCTGGGGGCGATTGAAGCTTTCTTT; D gene: -; V gene: TRBV20-1; J gene: TRBJ1-1; clone size: many
CDR3 protein: CAWSRTSGNQPQHF; CDR3 DNA: TGTGCCTGGAGTCGTACGTCAGGGAATCAGCCCCAGCATTTT; D gene: -; V gene: TRBV30; J gene: TRBJ1-5; clone size: -
CDR3 protein: CATSRESTLSYEQYF; CDR3 DNA: TGTGCCACCAGCAGAGAGTCGACTCTCTCCTACGAGCAGTACTTC; D gene: -; V gene: TRBV15; J gene: TRBJ2-7; clone size: many
CDR3 protein: CASSSGAVYEQYF; CDR3 DNA: TGTGCCAGCAGCTCAGGGGCGGTCTACGAGCAGTACTTC; D gene: -; V gene: TRBV12-3/TRBV12-4; J gene: TRBJ2-7; clone size: -
CDR3 protein: CASSLVSRQETQYF; CDR3 DNA: TGTGCCAGCAGCCTCGTGTCCCGCCAAGAGACCCAGTACTTC; D gene: -; V gene: TRBV7-8; J gene: TRBJ2-5; clone size: many
CDR3 protein: CSATSFRLAGGWMETQYF; CDR3 DNA: TGCAGTGCCACCAGTTTCCGGCTAGCGGGGGGGTGGATGGAGACCCAGTACTTC; D gene: TRBD2; V gene: TRBV20-1; J gene: TRBJ2-5; clone size: many
CDR3 protein: CASSRLGEQYF; CDR3 DNA: TGTGCCAGCAGCCGATTGGGGGAGCAGTACTTC; D gene: -; V gene: TRBV12-3/TRBV12-4; J gene: TRBJ2-7; clone size: -
CDR3 protein: CASKPGVANYGYTF; CDR3 DNA: TGTGCCAGCAAACCAGGGGTAGCTAACTATGGCTACACCTTC; D gene: -; V gene: TRBV6-5; J gene: TRBJ1-2; clone size: medium-sized
CDR3 protein: CASSHNEHYEQYF; CDR3 DNA: TGTGCCAGCTCACACAACGAACACTACGAGCAGTACTTC; D gene: -; V gene: TRBV18; J gene: TRBJ2-7; clone size: many
CDR3 protein: CASSLVDTGELFF; CDR3 DNA: TGTGCTAGCAGCTTAGTAGACACCGGGGAGCTGTTTTTT; D gene: -; V gene: TRBV7-7; J gene: TRBJ2-2; clone size: many
CDR3 protein: CASSPVVRLNTGELFF; CDR3 DNA: TGTGCCAGCAGCCCAGTCGTACGGCTCAACACCGGGGAGCTGTTTTTT; D gene: -; V gene: TRBV11-1; J gene: TRBJ2-2; clone size: -
CDR3 protein: CASSLTSGTNYGYTF; CDR3 DNA: TGTGCCAGCAGCTTAACGTCAGGGACGAACTATGGCTACACCTTC; D gene: -; V gene: TRBV7-3; J gene: TRBJ1-2; clone size: many
CDR3 protein: CASSSGTGGYEQYF; CDR3 DNA: TGTGCCAGCAGCTCCGGGACAGGGGGCTACGAGCAGTACTTC; D gene: TRBD1; V gene: TRBV11-1; J gene: TRBJ2-7; clone size: many
CDR3 protein: CSAKESRAAGANVLTF; CDR3 DNA: TGCAGTGCTAAAGAAAGCAGGGCTGCGGGGGCCAACGTCCTGACTTTC; D gene: -; V gene: TRBV20-1; J gene: TRBJ2-6; clone size: many
CDR3 protein: CASREGVGYQETQYF; CDR3 DNA: TGTGCCTCACGTGAGGGGGTGGGGTACCAAGAGACCCAGTACTTC; D gene: -; V gene: TRBV12-3/TRBV12-4; J gene: TRBJ2-5; clone size: medium-sized
CDR3 protein: CSATSTGSYEQYF; CDR3 DNA: TGCAGTGCCACTTCTACAGGTTCCTACGAGCAGTACTTC; D gene: -; V gene: TRBV20-1; J gene: TRBJ2-7; clone size: many
CDR3 protein: CASSTGFGANVLTF; CDR3 DNA: TGTGCCAGCAGTACAGGGTTTGGGGCCAACGTCCTGACTTTC; D gene: -; V gene: TRBV6-1; J gene: TRBJ2-6; clone size: many
CDR3 protein: CASSSAPKGVYEQYF; CDR3 DNA: TGTGCCAGCAGCAGCGCCCCGAAGGGGGTTTACGAGCAGTACTTC; D gene: -; V gene: TRBV7-6; J gene: TRBJ2-7; clone size: many
CDR3 protein: CASSYSRDSSYEQYF; CDR3 DNA: TGTGCCAGCAGTTACTCTCGGGACAGCTCCTACGAGCAGTACTTC; D gene: TRBD1; V gene: TRBV6-5; J gene: TRBJ2-7; clone size: -
CDR3 protein: CASSYKGGHSYGYTF; CDR3 DNA: TGTGCCAGCAGTTACAAGGGAGGCCATTCCTATGGCTACACCTTC; D gene: -; V gene: TRBV6-5; J gene: TRBJ1-2; clone size: many
CDR3 protein: CASSSRTGELFF; CDR3 DNA: TGTGCCAGCAGTTCGAGGACCGGGGAGCTGTTTTTT; D gene: -; V gene: TRBV28; J gene: TRBJ2-2; clone size: many